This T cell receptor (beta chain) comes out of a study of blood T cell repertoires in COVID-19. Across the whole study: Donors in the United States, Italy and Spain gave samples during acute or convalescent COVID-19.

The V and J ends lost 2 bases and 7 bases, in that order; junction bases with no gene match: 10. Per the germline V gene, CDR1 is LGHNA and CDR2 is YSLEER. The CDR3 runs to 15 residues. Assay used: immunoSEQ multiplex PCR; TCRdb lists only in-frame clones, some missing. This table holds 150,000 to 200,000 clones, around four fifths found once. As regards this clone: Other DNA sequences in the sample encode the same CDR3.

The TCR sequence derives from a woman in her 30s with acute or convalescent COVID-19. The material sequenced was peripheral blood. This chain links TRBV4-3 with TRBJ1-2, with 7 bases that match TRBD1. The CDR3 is CASSQQKGAAGGYTF. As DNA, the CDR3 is TGCGCCAGCAGCCAACAGAAGGGGGCAGCAGGTGGCTACACCTTC.